Included here is one T cell receptor (beta chain) sequence, with context. The antigen it recognizes is unknown. Base qualities are missing; no much larger clone stands one base away. Library preparation was by the immunoSEQ multiplex PCR assay. Regarding the original processing steps: A statistical classification framework was built for diagnosing cytomegalovirus status from the catalog of TCR beta chain sequences. TCRdb took this table from immuneACCESS and kept in-frame rearrangements with V and J called. Such tables lack part of the clones; where checked against another copy, unresolved V genes explain under half of the gap, and the rest is unexplained. The V and J calls and clone size are taken from that table; D and trimming were inferred from the DNA. Counted in this sample were approximately 39,000 clones; roughly 93% of them appeared once. The ten largest clonotypes hold about 3% of the sample.

The sample originates from a study of cytomegalovirus exposure and HLA in healthy donors (dated by TCRdb to 2016 to 2017). As for the study more broadly: A later analysis indicated that the 95 to 150 validation repertoires were generated on the platform also employed for the roughly 650 repertoires of the first cohort. The study aimed to test whether signatures of past pathogen exposure could be identified by cataloging public T cell receptors. Along with the approximately 700-subject first cohort, a separate validation cohort of over a hundred different subjects was used. High-throughput TCR immunosequencing, statistical association of individual TCRs with disease status, and machine learning were combined to predict cytomegalovirus infection status.

The paper's findings and limits, for the study overall: The classifier was reported to diagnose cytomegalovirus status with high specificity and sensitivity in both the original cohort and the validation cohort. The study gave a list of under 200 TCR beta chains associated with cytomegalovirus. Subsequent analysis determined that TCRs grouped into clusters in the first cohort also showed a tendency toward co-occurrence across the 120 or so validation repertoires, and 94% of cluster scores exceeded 0. In vitro tests confirmed that a few of the cytomegalovirus-associated TCR beta chains recognize cytomegalovirus antigens. It was suggested by the authors that the approach could potentially be generalized to other disease states and immunological phenotypes. All 120 or so repertoires were used to score co-occurrence in the validation cohort in a later analysis, because that analysis had no HLA typing for the cohort. While some public TCRs were present in many individuals, most TCR sequences turned up only very rarely across donors.

The donors belonged to the validation cohort of 120 subjects, which was separate from the approximately 700-subject first cohort. Based on the germline V gene, the CDR1 and CDR2 sequences are SGDLS and YYNGEE. The CDR3 runs 16 amino acids, cysteine and phenylalanine included. CDR3 DNA only is kept here, 48 bases in frame from base 1. Compared with germline, V lacks 3 bases and J lacks 0 bases; bases without a gene match: 3. The source of this sequence is a man between 18 and 29 years old in good health and CMV-seronegative. The specimen was PBMCs. The chain links TRBV9 with TRBJ2-2; TRBD1 fits 9 bases in the junction. The CDR3 region: CASSAGTGTNTGELFF. In nucleotides, the sequence is TGTGCCAGCAGCGCTGGGACAGGGACGAACACCGGGGAGCTGTTTTTT.